This T cell receptor beta chain was sequenced in a study of human T cells and chemical hapten exposure. MiXCR was run by TCRdb on the RACE reads, yielding one entry per CDR3 protein. The sample holds roughly 88,000 distinct CDR3 sequences, roughly a tenth seen once. V lost 6 bases and J lost 7, with 15 bases in between. This CDR3 comprises 14 residues. General study results and limits: Positively correlated with patch test score were the counts of PT1 expanded TCRs.

About this clonotype: Its cognate antigen is unknown.

The time point: pre-sensitization, week 0. Sample treatment: therapeutic diphenylcyclopropenone sensitization with weekly scalp DPC. This receptor was identified in a woman in her thirties or forties with alopecia areata. Some clones in this sample may be carry-over from other donors' samples. The chain carries TRBV12-3 or TRBV12-4 and TRBJ1-4; D unresolved. Material: whole blood, obtained in connection with sensitization to the hapten diphenylcyclopropenone (DPC). CDR3 sequence reads: CASSPNGRSEKLFF. In DNA form, the CDR3 reads TGTGCCAGCAGCCCTAACGGGAGGAGTGAAAAACTGTTTTTT.